This TCR beta chain stems from a study of CD4 T cells in relation to SARS-CoV-2 and coronaviruses. Study in general: After roughly 9 days of antigen culture, PBMC TCR beta CDR3s were sequenced. The negative reference was HIV-1 Nef peptide pool or peptide-free culture.

CD4+ T cells from unexposed donors were obtained before the COVID-19 pandemic (2011-2018). The cells were cultured for about ten days before CD4+ T cells were isolated. Profiling relied on immunoSEQ multiplex PCR, and the TCRdb table lists in-frame clones only, not all of them. Found here are 15,000 or so clones, around 80% of them singletons; the top ten hold approximately 10%. As to this clone: Its antigen is as yet unknown.

Between the trimmed V and J ends, which lost 6 bases and 5 bases, there was a span of 10 bases. Germline values: CDR1 MNHEY, CDR2 SVGEGT. The length of the CDR3 is 13 residues. Study findings and constraints: In approximately 70% of donors, memory CD4+ clonotypes crossrecognized SARS-CoV-2 and at least one common cold coronavirus spike. Pre-pandemic and post-infection samples never came from the same donor.

The clonotype originates from a human donor in good health. V and J are TRBV6-2 or TRBV6-3 and TRBJ2-2; tentatively, D is TRBD1 or TRBD2 (5 bases each). Sequencing was carried out using CD4+ T cells from PBMCs, cultured in vitro. The CDR3 region has the DNA TGTGCCAGCAGCCGGGGCCGAACCGGGGAGCTGTTTTTT. Translating gives CASSRGRTGELFF.